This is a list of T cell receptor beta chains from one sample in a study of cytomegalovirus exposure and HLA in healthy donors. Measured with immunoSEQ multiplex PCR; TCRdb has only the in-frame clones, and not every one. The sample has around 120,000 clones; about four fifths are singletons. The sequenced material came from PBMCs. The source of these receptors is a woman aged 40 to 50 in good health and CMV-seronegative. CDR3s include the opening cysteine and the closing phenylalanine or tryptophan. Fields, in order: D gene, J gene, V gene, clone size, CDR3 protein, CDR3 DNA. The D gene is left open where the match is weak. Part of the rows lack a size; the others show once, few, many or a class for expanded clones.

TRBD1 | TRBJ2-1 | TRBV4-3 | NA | CASSQNPGQGWDEQFF | TGCGCCAGCAGCCAAAATCCGGGACAGGGGTGGGATGAGCAGTTCTTC
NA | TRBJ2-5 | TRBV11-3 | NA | CASSLGRGETQYF | TGTGCCAGCAGCTTAGGACGGGGAGAGACCCAGTACTTC
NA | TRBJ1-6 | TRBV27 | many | CASSLGGNSPLHF | TGTGCCAGCAGTTTGGGAGGGAATTCACCCCTCCACTTT
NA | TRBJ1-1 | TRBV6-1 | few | CASSDQGTIAWTEAFF | TGTGCCAGCAGTGATCAAGGGACTATTGCTTGGACTGAAGCTTTCTTT
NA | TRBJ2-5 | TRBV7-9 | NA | CASSSTGETQYF | TGTGCCAGCAGCTCCACAGGAGAGACCCAGTACTTC
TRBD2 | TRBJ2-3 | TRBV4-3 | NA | CASSLQSGGRGDTQYF | TGCGCCAGCAGCCTCCAGAGCGGGGGGCGGGGAGATACGCAGTATTTT
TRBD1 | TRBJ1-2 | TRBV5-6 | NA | CASSLGWTGGASDYTF | TGTGCCAGCAGCTTGGGCTGGACAGGGGGAGCATCGGACTACACCTTC
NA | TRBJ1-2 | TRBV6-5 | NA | CASRAGGGGQGGYTF | TGTGCCAGCAGGGCCGGAGGGGGGGGGCAAGGCGGCTACACCTTC
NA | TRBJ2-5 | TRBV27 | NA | CASSRGGETQYF | TGTGCCAGCAGCCGGGGAGGAGAGACCCAGTACTTC
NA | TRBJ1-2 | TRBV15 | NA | CATSRDSGGGYTF | TGTGCCACCAGCAGAGATTCGGGGGGTGGCTACACCTTC
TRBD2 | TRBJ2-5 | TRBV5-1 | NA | CASSLLSGGAAETQYF | TGCGCCAGCAGCCTACTCAGCGGGGGGGCCGCAGAGACCCAGTACTTC
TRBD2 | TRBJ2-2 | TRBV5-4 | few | CASSFSGGLTGELFF | TGTGCCAGCAGTTTTAGCGGGGGTCTCACCGGGGAGCTGTTTTTT
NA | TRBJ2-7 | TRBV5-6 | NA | CASSPLSAGPYEQYF | TGTGCCAGCAGCCCCTTGTCCGCGGGCCCCTACGAGCAGTACTTC